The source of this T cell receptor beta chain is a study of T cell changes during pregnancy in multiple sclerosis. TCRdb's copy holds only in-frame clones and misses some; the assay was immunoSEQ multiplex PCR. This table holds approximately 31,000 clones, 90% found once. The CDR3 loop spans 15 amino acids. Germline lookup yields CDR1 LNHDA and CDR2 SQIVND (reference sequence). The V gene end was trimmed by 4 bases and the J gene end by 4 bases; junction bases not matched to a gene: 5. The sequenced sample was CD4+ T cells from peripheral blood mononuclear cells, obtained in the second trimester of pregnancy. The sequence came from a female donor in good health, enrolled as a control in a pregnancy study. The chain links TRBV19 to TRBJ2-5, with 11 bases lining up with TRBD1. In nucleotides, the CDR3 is TGTGCCAGTAGTACCGGGACAGGGGGGAGAGAGACCCAGTACTTC. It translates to CASSTGTGGRETQYF.